Listed below are T cell receptor beta chains from one sample, sequenced in a study of blood T cell repertoires in COVID-19. The repertoire was sequenced with immunoSEQ multiplex PCR; TCRdb's copy has only in-frame clones and lacks some. The sample carries about 210,000 clones, about 91% recorded once. What was sequenced was PBMCs or T cells enriched from blood (not recorded which). The receptors originated from a man younger than 30 with acute COVID-19. Each CDR3 is given with its conserved first and last residue.

TRBV6-4	TRBJ2-3	CASSVGTDGTDTQYF
TRBV30	TRBJ1-5	CALRAGGNQPQHF
TRBV7-3	TRBJ1-3	CASSPQGGNTIYF
TRBV27	TRBJ1-2	CASSTGTGSGYTF
TRBV5-1	TRBJ2-7	CASRLEGEQYF
TRBV27	TRBJ2-1	CASSPGTSGRNEQFF
TRBV6-5	TRBJ2-2	CASSHEGVTGELFF
TRBV11-3	TRBJ2-3	CASSLFAGTSGTDTQYF
TRBV7-2	TRBJ2-7	CASSLEGRGQYF
TRBV28	TRBJ1-2	CASRPGGPTFYTF
TRBV14	TRBJ2-1	CASSQERLREVPTYNEQFF
TRBV6-6	TRBJ2-7	CASRERGAYEQYF
TRBV4-2	TRBJ2-2	CASSPGTGDTGELFF
TRBV10-3	TRBJ2-3	CAISETDTDTQYF
TRBV7-9	TRBJ2-1	CASSLVLAGEWEQFF
TRBV4-1	TRBJ2-3	CASSQGGERFTDTQYF
TRBV7-9	TRBJ2-7	CASSFLQGLGEQYF
TRBV28	TRBJ2-7	CASSQTSGRTEQYF
TRBV7-3	TRBJ2-1	CASSHVGRASYNEQFF
TRBV10-1	TRBJ1-1	CASSPDPQGNTEAFF
TRBV4-1	TRBJ2-1	CASSQDRATSGSGEQFF
TRBV5-6	TRBJ2-1	CASSLEGRELGEQFF
TRBV7-9	TRBJ2-1	CASSRLAGSGEQFF
TRBV4-1	TRBJ2-2	CASSQNKQGLAGELFF
TRBV5-8	TRBJ2-1	CASSLYGTGAGNEQFF
TRBV11-2	TRBJ1-1	CASTLAGGVNTEAFF
TRBV30	TRBJ1-3	CAWSVQGNTIYF
TRBV14	TRBJ2-5	CASSLPGQAQETQYF
TRBV18	TRBJ1-5	CASSPETEGQPQHF
TRBV15	TRBJ1-3	CATSGRINSGNTIYF
TRBV30	TRBJ2-4	CAWNPRLAKNIQYF
TRBV6-5	TRBJ2-5	CASSYSMTSGLGTQYF
TRBV5-4	TRBJ2-3	CASSSGTGILAGQTDTQYF
TRBV25-1	TRBJ2-7	CASSDGDTSYEQYF
TRBV27	TRBJ1-2	CASSLQSGHYGYTF
TRBV9	TRBJ1-6	CASRGSGTGDFGDSPLHF
TRBV28	TRBJ1-4	CASNSGRDSEKLFF
TRBV5-8	TRBJ2-7	CASSARGQVSDEQYF
TRBV7-2	TRBJ1-6	CASSSTDRGGSPLHF
TRBV28	TRBJ1-5	CASKGTGNYQPQHF